The 16 T cell receptor beta chains listed next were all sequenced from one sample in a study of blood T cell repertoires in COVID-19. Produced via immunoSEQ multiplex PCR; TCRdb's table is partial and in-frame only. The sample holds around 310,000 clones; 70% to 90% are singletons and the top ten take roughly 4.1%. Material: peripheral blood. The receptors were sampled from a woman in her fifties or sixties with active or convalescent COVID-19.

This sequence joins TRBV28 and TRBJ2-6; 8 bases are a match to TRBD2. The V segment lost 5 bases and the J segment 2 bases; nucleotides outside the gene matches: 8. The CDR3 is 17 residues long. Looked up from germline, CDR1 is MDHEN and CDR2 is SYDVKM. CDR3: CASSPGGIITGANVLTF. Written as DNA, the CDR3 is TGTGCCAGCAGTCCGGGAGGGATAATAACTGGGGCCAACGTCCTGACTTTC. The variable domain in full, with the rest retrieved from reference TRBV28 and TRBJ2-6, is DVKVTQSSRYLVKRTGEKVFLECVQDMDHENMFWYRQDPGLGLRLIYFSYDVKMKEKGDIPEGYSVSREKKERFSLILESASTNQTSMYLCASSPGGIITGANVLTFGAGSRLTVL.

The V and J genes are TRBV5-6 and TRBJ1-2; D uncertain. CDR3 length: 13 amino acids. In germline, CDR1 is SGHDT, CDR2 YYEEEE. V was cut by 3 bases and J by 6 bases, with 12 bases left in between. CDR3 sequence reads: CASSWVRFHGYTF. CDR3 nucleotide sequence: TGTGCCAGCAGCTGGGTGCGGTTTCATGGCTACACCTTC.

This chain joins TRBV7-2 and TRBJ2-1; TRBD2 might be the D (6 bases). The CDR3 is made up of 13 amino acids. CDR1 SGHTA and CDR2 FQGNSA come from the germline V gene. Trimming took off 8 bases at V and 1 base at J, with 9 bases between the two ends. The CDR3 protein is CASGGTSYNEQFF. The DNA for the CDR3 is TGTGCCAGCGGGGGGACGTCCTACAATGAGCAGTTCTTC.

The genes are TRBV27 and TRBJ1-2; 7 bases align to TRBD1. J gave up 3 bases and V 10 bases, and 11 bases lay outside the gene matches. Germline loops: CDR1 MNHEY, CDR2 SMNVEV (reference sequence). The CDR3 consists of 14 residues. CDR3 DNA sequence: TGTGCCATCCCATCGAGGGGGCAGGACTATGGCTACACCTTC. Translated, it gives CAIPSRGQDYGYTF.

The chain has TRBV18 and TRBJ2-7; 8 nucleotides match TRBD1. Germline values: CDR1 KGHSH, CDR2 LQKENI. The CDR3 is 14 residues long. The V and J ends lost 3 bases and 7 bases, in that order; junction bases with no gene match: 8. The CDR3, as DNA: TGTGCCAGCTCACCGAGACAGGGGTCTGGAGAGCAGTACTTC. The encoded protein is CASSPRQGSGEQYF. The whole variable domain, filled in from reference TRBV18 and TRBJ2-7, reads NAGVMQNPRHLVRRRGQEARLRCSPMKGHSHVYWYRQLPEEGLKFMVYLQKENIIDESGMPKERFSAEFPKEGPSILRIQQVVRGDSAAYFCASSPRQGSGEQYFGPGTRLTVT.

V gene TRBV20-1 combines with J gene TRBJ1-1; D remains unclear. CDR1 and CDR2 (germline): DFQATT, SNEGSKA (reference sequence). The V gene lost 3 bases and the J gene lost 0 bases, with 14 bases spanning the gap. CDR3 size: 15 residues. CDR3 nucleotides: TGCAGTGCTAGTGATAGACGGGTTATGAACACTGAAGCTTTCTTT. It encodes CSASDRRVMNTEAFF.

In the case of this clone: Other DNA sequences of this sample code for an identical CDR3. The chain's CDR3 is CASSFGQGYGYTF. In DNA form, the CDR3 reads TGTGCCAGCAGTTTCGGACAGGGCTATGGCTACACCTTC. The V gene is TRBV28, the J gene TRBJ1-2; 8 nucleotides align to TRBD1. The germline V gene encodes CDR1 MDHEN and CDR2 SYDVKM. This CDR3 has 13 amino acids. With V trimmed by 3 bases and J by 4 bases, 1 base remained unmatched.

This clone was detected a few times. The V and J genes are TRBV7-2 and TRBJ1-2; 7 bases fit TRBD1. The trim removed 1 base at V and 0 bases at J, leaving 5 bases unmatched. The CDR3 spans 16 residues. Germline assignment: CDR1 SGHTA and CDR2 FQGNSA. The CDR3 loop reads CASSLVPRGANYGYTF. CDR3 bases: TGTGCCAGCAGCTTAGTTCCCAGGGGGGCTAACTATGGCTACACCTTC.

The chain joins TRBV12-3 or TRBV12-4 to TRBJ1-2, with a possible D match to TRBD1 (5 bases). Trimming left V 3 bases short and J 7 bases short, with 9 bases between. The CDR3 contains 12 residues. The CDR3, as DNA: TGTGCCAGCAGTTTGGGAGGGACTGGCTACACCTTC. Translation gives CASSLGGTGYTF.

The chain carries TRBV7-3 and TRBJ2-1, with TRBD2 identical over 13 bases. Losses at the gene ends were 1 base for V and 11 bases for J; bases not matched to a gene: 8. The CDR3 extends over 16 amino acids. Germline lookup yields CDR1 SGHTA and CDR2 FQGTGA. The CDR3 sequence is CASSLSARTSGGQQFF. The DNA of the CDR3 is TGTGCCAGCAGCTTAAGTGCTAGGACTAGCGGGGGACAGCAGTTCTTC.

V is TRBV6-2 or TRBV6-3 and J is TRBJ1-6; 8 bases are a match to TRBD1. J lost 7 bases, V lost 2 bases, and 4 bases had no gene match. Germline values: CDR1 MNHEY, CDR2 SVGEGT. The CDR3 totals 15 residues. The CDR3 region has the DNA TGTGCCAGCAGTTACGGGACAGGTCCCAATTCACCCCTCCACTTT. It specifies CASSYGTGPNSPLHF.

The chain recombines TRBV10-3 with TRBJ1-1; possible D gene TRBD1, 5 bases. Trimming removed 8 bases from V and 0 bases from J, with 10 bases in between. The germline V gene encodes CDR1 ENHRY and CDR2 SYGVKD. The CDR3 sequence is 13 residues long. In DNA, the CDR3 is TGTGCCATCGGGGCCGGGCTGAACACTGAAGCTTTCTTT. This encodes CAIGAGLNTEAFF.

The CDR3 region has the DNA TGTGCCAGCTCACGTTACGGGGGGAACACTGAAGCTTTCTTT. The encoded protein is CASSRYGGNTEAFF. The chain links TRBV18 to TRBJ1-1, with D possibly matching TRBD1 (5 bases). The germline CDR1 and CDR2 sequences are KGHSH and LQKENI. V dropped 4 bases and J dropped 1 base, with 10 bases sitting between them. This CDR3 region has 14 residues.

The chain links TRBV5-4 to TRBJ2-7; 11 nucleotides line up with TRBD1. The CDR3 is 15 residues long. Germline CDR1 is SGHNT and CDR2 is YYREEE (reference sequence). V dropped 4 bases and J dropped 7; count of bases not matched to a gene: 10. The CDR3 coding sequence is TGTGCCAGCAGCGACCGGACAGGGGGCTGGGAGGAGCAGTACTTC. It yields the protein CASSDRTGGWEEQYF.

The chain employs TRBV27 and TRBJ2-7; 8 positions match TRBD2. Trimming removed 6 bases from V and 9 bases from J; junction bases left unmatched: 10. Germline assignment: CDR1 MNHEY and CDR2 SMNVEV (reference sequence). The CDR3 spans 13 residues. CDR3 sequence reads: CASRALAVEVQYF. In DNA, the CDR3 is TGTGCCAGCAGAGCACTAGCGGTGGAGGTGCAGTACTTC.

The chain is built from TRBV5-1 and TRBJ2-7; a weak D match, TRBD1 (6 bases). The germline V gene has CDR1 SGHRS and CDR2 YFSETQ. V lost 5 bases, J lost 0 bases, and 12 bases lay in between. The CDR3 is 14 amino acids. Written as DNA, the CDR3 is TGCGCCAGCAGGGACAGTTCCCGCTCCTACGAGCAGTACTTC. Amino acids: CASRDSSRSYEQYF.